The 27 T cell receptor beta chains below all came from one sample that was sequenced in a study of blood T cells in healthy people across ages. Through a sample-barcoded 5' primer and a J-beta primer mix, a second PCR was run for roughly 6 to 11 cycles. TCRdb re-analysed the 5' RACE reads in MiXCR, keeping a single row per CDR3 protein. Of fewer than 2,000,000 distinct CDR3 sequences listed, approximately 40% are singletons. Sequenced: blood. These receptors all stem from a human donor in good health.

This clonotype appeared a few times. This chain connects TRBV20-1 to TRBJ2-4; D is perhaps TRBD2 (7 bases). V shed 6 bases and J shed 2 bases, with 14 bases lying between them. This CDR3 comprises 14 residues. Per germline, CDR1 DFQATT and CDR2 SNEGSKA (reference sequence). The CDR3 reads CSAEGGSSKNIQYF. The DNA for the CDR3 is TGCAGTGCCGAGGGGGGGTCCTCCAAAAACATTCAGTACTTC.

This chain joins TRBV7-2 and TRBJ2-7; the match to TRBD1 covers 7 bases. The CDR3 extends over 15 amino acids. The V and J ends lost 5 bases and 5 bases, in that order; junction bases with no gene match: 12. Germline assignment: CDR1 SGHTA and CDR2 FQGNSA. CDR3 protein: CASSPYGQVGHEQYF. As DNA, the CDR3 is TGTGCCAGCAGCCCCTACGGACAGGTCGGTCACGAGCAGTACTTC.

This clonotype has just a few counts. The chain couples TRBV6-2 or TRBV6-3 to TRBJ1-3; D not resolved. Trimming pared 7 bases from V and 0 bases from J, leaving 13 bases between. There are 15 residues in the CDR3. Looked up from germline, CDR1 is MNHEY and CDR2 is SVGEGT. This CDR3 is CASTYGQTSGNTIYF. Here the CDR3 DNA reads TGTGCCAGCACCTACGGGCAGACCTCTGGAAACACCATATATTTT.

This clonotype was observed a handful of times. The rearrangement links TRBV7-6 to TRBJ2-5; TRBD1 or TRBD2 may be the D gene (5 bases each). This CDR3 region has 15 residues. With 5 bases removed from V and 4 bases from J, the gap between germline ends came to 17 bases. CDR1 is SGHVS, CDR2 FNYEAQ, per germline. The CDR3 region has the DNA TGTGCCAGCAGCAAGGGACCAGGGCCGGCAGAGACCCAGTACTTC. Encoded protein: CASSKGPGPAETQYF.

This clonotype was detected once. The chain combines TRBV6-2 or TRBV6-3 with TRBJ2-3, with D unresolved. CDR3 length equals 12 residues. V dropped 7 bases and J dropped 10 bases, with 15 bases sitting between them. The germline V gene encodes CDR1 MNHEY and CDR2 SVGEGT. CDR3 DNA: TGTGCCAGCACCAACCCTTGGGATGCGCAGTATTTT. The encoded protein is CASTNPWDAQYF.

The V gene is TRBV29-1, the J gene TRBJ2-1, with TRBD2 matching 11 bases. V lost 4 bases and J lost 5; bases outside the gene matches: 13. Per germline, CDR1 SQVTM and CDR2 ANQGSEA. This CDR3 has 17 amino acids. In nucleotides, the CDR3 is TGCAGCGTTGTTAATAGGCTAGCGGGGGGTCGGAACAATGAGCAGTTCTTC. The encoded protein is CSVVNRLAGGRNNEQFF.

The V and J genes are TRBV10-3 and TRBJ2-3; 10 nucleotides line up with TRBD2. Germline assignment: CDR1 ENHRY and CDR2 SYGVKD. V trimming: 6 bases; J trimming: 2 bases; junction bases outside the gene matches: 2. The CDR3 is 14 amino acids. This chain's CDR3 is CAIRLAGITDTQYF. In DNA, the CDR3 is TGTGCCATCAGACTAGCGGGAATCACAGATACGCAGTATTTT.

Regarding this clonotype: A read error may produce the germline difference seen at one junction end. The rearrangement links TRBV7-3 to TRBJ2-4, with D maybe TRBD2 (5 bases). The end of the DNA aligns better with TRBJ2-7, so the J call may be wrong. Germline-derived CDR1 and CDR2 are SGHTA and FQGTGA. The CDR3 has 14 residues. The DNA of the CDR3 is TGTGCCGGCAGCTCGCGGCGGAGGACCTACGAGCAGTACTTC. Translating it yields CAGSSRRRTYEQYF.

This clonotype has only a few counts. The chain has TRBV7-9 and TRBJ2-5; TRBD1 agrees at 8 bases. Per germline, CDR1 SEHNR and CDR2 FQNEAQ (reference sequence). The V segment lost 4 bases and the J segment 5 bases; nucleotides outside the gene matches: 15. This CDR3 spans 17 amino acids. Written as DNA, the CDR3 is TGTGCCAGCAGCTCCCCTCACCAAACAGGGGGAAGGGAGACCCAGTACTTC. The encoded protein is CASSSPHQTGGRETQYF.

This clonotype was seen a single time. V and J are TRBV6-6 and TRBJ1-4; D is unclear. Germline values: CDR1 MNHNY, CDR2 SVGAGI (reference sequence). V was pared by 4 bases and J by 13 bases, with 13 bases between. The CDR3 length is 12 residues. CDR3 sequence (DNA): TGTGCCAGCAGTTTCGTAAGGGAGCGACTGTTTTTT. Amino acids: CASSFVRERLFF.

The rearrangement uses TRBV7-3 and TRBJ2-1; TRBD2 matches 11 bases. The CDR3 has 15 amino acids. Germline assignment: CDR1 SGHTA and CDR2 FQGTGA. With V trimmed by 6 bases and J by 4 bases, 5 bases remained unmatched. CDR3 region: CASSTIAGGYNEQFF. Written as DNA, the CDR3 is TGTGCCAGCAGTACAATAGCGGGGGGGTACAATGAGCAGTTCTTC.

This clonotype occurred a few times. This sequence joins TRBV7-2 and TRBJ2-5; a weak D match, TRBD1 (5 bases). The V gene's germline CDR1 is SGHTA and CDR2 FQGNSA. Between the trimmed V and J ends, which lost 4 bases and 5 bases, there was a span of 14 bases. This CDR3 has 14 amino acids. In DNA, the CDR3 is TGTGCCAGCAGCTCCCAGGGAATTGGCGAGACCCAGTACTTC. Translating it yields CASSSQGIGETQYF.

The chain employs TRBV6-5 and TRBJ2-1; no firm D call. This CDR3 region has 14 residues. The V end lost 2 bases, the J end lost 10 bases, and 15 bases lay between the germline ends. CDR1 and CDR2 (germline): MNHEY, SVGAGI. The CDR3 protein is CASSYTLVTYEQFF. The CDR3 DNA sequence: TGTGCCAGCAGTTACACTCTCGTCACCTACGAGCAGTTCTTC.

V usage is TRBV20-1 and J usage is TRBJ2-3, with D tentatively TRBD2 (7 bases). Trimming took off 1 base at V and 0 bases at J, with 23 bases between the two ends. Germline V gene lookup returns CDR1 DFQATT and CDR2 SNEGSKA (reference sequence). The CDR3 extends over 19 amino acids. The CDR3 region is CSARGPVRGGLSSTDTQYF. CDR3 DNA: TGCAGTGCTAGAGGGCCCGTGAGGGGGGGCTTATCTAGCACAGATACGCAGTATTTT.

Concerning this clonotype: The CDR3 does not close with the conserved phenylalanine or tryptophan, likely indicating a read error. The rearrangement joins TRBV7-2 to TRBJ1-5; D perhaps matches TRBD1 (6 bases). This CDR3 has 15 residues. CDR1 is SGHTA, CDR2 FQGNSA, per germline. V was shortened by 1 base and J by 0 bases, with 7 bases between the two germline ends. The CDR3 nucleotides are TGTGCCAGCAGCTTAGACAGGGTTAGCAATCAGCCCCAGCATGTT. Translation: CASSLDRVSNQPQHV.

The chain couples TRBV18 to TRBJ2-1; the match to TRBD1 covers 7 bases. After removal of 5 bases from V and 3 bases from J, the junction contained 10 bases not matched to a gene. The V gene's germline CDR1 is KGHSH and CDR2 LQKENI. CDR3 length equals 16 residues. CDR3 nucleotide sequence: TGTGCCAGCTCATCCGGGACAGAAGGAATCTACAATGAGCAGTTCTTC. Translated, it gives CASSSGTEGIYNEQFF. The entire variable domain, with the rest obtained from reference TRBV18 and TRBJ2-1, is as follows: NAGVMQNPRHLVRRRGQEARLRCSPMKGHSHVYWYRQLPEEGLKFMVYLQKENIIDESGMPKERFSAEFPKEGPSILRIQQVVRGDSAAYFCASSSGTEGIYNEQFFGPGTRLTVL.

This clonotype showed up just once. This chain connects TRBV29-1 to TRBJ2-4; D remains unclear. Germline values: CDR1 SQVTM, CDR2 ANQGSEA. The CDR3 covers 11 residues. V lost 5 bases and J lost 13, with 15 bases in between. The CDR3 loop is CSVLHVDEQYF. CDR3 nucleotides: TGCAGCGTTCTCCATGTGGATGAGCAGTACTTC.

This chain joins TRBV3-1 and TRBJ2-3; possible D gene TRBD2, 6 bases. Trimming took 6 bases from V and 1 from J, leaving 14 bases between them. The germline V gene encodes CDR1 LGHDT and CDR2 YNNKEL (reference sequence). CDR3 size: 15 residues. The CDR3 coding sequence is TGTGCCAGCAGTCCCGGGAGTTACCGCACAGATACGCAGTATTTT. This codes for CASSPGSYRTDTQYF.

This clonotype occurred a few times. The chain carries TRBV10-3 and TRBJ2-5, with 7 bases fitting TRBD2. The junction had 8 bases not matched to a gene; V was cut back by 3 bases and J by 1 base. Germline loops: CDR1 ENHRY, CDR2 SYGVKD. This CDR3 is built from 16 residues. CDR3: CAISDSGGALQETQYF. CDR3 bases: TGTGCCATCAGTGATTCGGGGGGAGCACTCCAAGAGACCCAGTACTTC.

The V call is TRBV7-3, the J call TRBJ2-2; TRBD2 agrees at 7 bases. Looked up from germline, CDR1 is SGHTA and CDR2 is FQGTGA. V lost 6 bases, J lost 3 bases, and 7 bases stayed unmatched. The CDR3 runs to 15 residues. The CDR3 DNA reads as TGTGCCAGCAGTACAAGCGGGGATTACACCGGGGAGCTGTTTTTT. Protein sequence: CASSTSGDYTGELFF.

V and J are TRBV3-1 and TRBJ1-2; 10 nucleotides align to TRBD1. Germline V lookup: CDR1 LGHDT, CDR2 YNNKEL (reference sequence). The CDR3 is 14 amino acids. J lost 8 bases, V lost 2 bases, and 5 bases had no gene match. The CDR3 is CASSQPWTGGGYTF. In DNA, the CDR3 is TGTGCCAGCAGCCAACCCTGGACAGGGGGGGGCTACACCTTC.

This chain joins TRBV7-2 and TRBJ2-3; no clear D gene. V was trimmed by 1 base and J by 3 bases, leaving 17 bases between them. The CDR3 has 17 residues. The germline gives CDR1 SGHTA, CDR2 FQGNSA. Here the CDR3 reads CASSLGRTDLGTDTQYF. The CDR3 region has the DNA TGTGCCAGCAGCTTAGGACGGACCGATCTGGGGACAGATACGCAGTATTTT. The full variable domain, in which reference TRBV7-2 and TRBJ2-3 provide the parts outside the CDR3, is GAGVSQSPSNKVTEKGKDVELRCDPISGHTALYWYRQSLGQGLEFLIYFQGNSAPDKSGLPSDRFSAERTGGSVSTLTIQRTQQEDSAVYLCASSLGRTDLGTDTQYFGPGTRLTVL.

This clonotype turned up a few times. The chain recombines TRBV7-2 with TRBJ2-3, with TRBD1 as a possible D gene (5 bases). The CDR3 consists of 17 residues. V was cut by 2 bases and J by 2 bases, with 17 bases left in between. The germline V gene encodes CDR1 SGHTA and CDR2 FQGNSA. The CDR3 nucleotides read TGTGCCAGCAGCTTACCAGGGATTAGCATATACACAGATACGCAGTATTTT. This codes for CASSLPGISIYTDTQYF.

The genes are TRBV7-2 and TRBJ1-6, with TRBD1 matching over 7 bases. Germline CDR1 and CDR2: SGHTA and FQGNSA. This CDR3 has 15 amino acids. The V and J ends lost 5 bases and 6 bases, in that order; junction bases with no gene match: 7. CDR3 DNA sequence: TGTGCCAGCAGCACCCGGGGACAGCTTAATTCACCCCTCCACTTT. Translation: CASSTRGQLNSPLHF.

The rearrangement joins TRBV12-5 to TRBJ1-1, with D perhaps TRBD1 (5 bases). V was cut by 5 bases and J by 1 base, with 17 bases left in between. The CDR3 is made up of 16 amino acids. CDR1 is LGHNT, CDR2 FRNRAP, per germline. The CDR3 DNA reads TGTGCTAGTGGTCTGGGGACGACAGTGACGAACACTGAAGCTTTCTTT. Amino acid sequence: CASGLGTTVTNTEAFF.

The genes are TRBV10-3 and TRBJ1-6, with D perhaps TRBD1 (5 bases). This CDR3 has 14 amino acids. Germline V CDR1 and CDR2: ENHRY, SYGVKD. V lost 5 bases and J lost 8, with 13 bases in between. The CDR3 DNA sequence: TGTGCCATCAGTTCTGTGGAAGGGGATTCACCCCTCCACTTT. This gives the protein CAISSVEGDSPLHF.

This sequence joins TRBV27 and TRBJ1-5, with D perhaps matching TRBD1 (6 bases). Germline V CDR1 and CDR2: MNHEY, SMNVEV (reference sequence). This CDR3 comprises 14 residues. V dropped 8 bases and J dropped 6 bases, with 17 bases sitting between them. Here the CDR3 DNA reads TGTGCCAGCGCAACGGACAGCCCGGGTCAGCCCCAGCATTTT. It encodes CASATDSPGQPQHF.